This entry concerns a single T cell receptor (beta chain). The data belong to a study of blood T cell repertoires in COVID-19. About the study: Italy, Spain and the United States were the sources of the convalescent and acute COVID-19 samples.

Cohort placement rested on clinical history that participants reported themselves. Individuals in the exposed group had encountered a COVID-19 case within 2 weeks preceding study entry. The length of the CDR3 is 17 residues. The V end lost 2 bases, the J end lost 8 bases, and 21 bases lay between the germline ends. Germline loops: CDR1 SEHNR, CDR2 FQNEAQ (reference sequence). Original analysis: How many nucleated cells were present was estimated from reference gene primer amplification. This table comes from immunoSEQ multiplex PCR, and its TCRdb copy is limited to in-frame clones, with some not included. V and J calls and clone size are given by that table; D and trimming were obtained from the DNA. The table records some 270,000 clones, over 75% of them present only once.

The origin of this receptor is a woman aged 40 to 49 who had been exposed to COVID-19. The sample was PBMCs or T cells enriched from blood (not recorded which). This chain links TRBV7-9 with TRBJ1-4, with D perhaps matching TRBD1 (6 bases). This chain's CDR3 is CASSLMSFGGRGEKLFF. For the CDR3, the DNA is TGTGCCAGCAGCTTAATGAGTTTTGGGGGCAGAGGGGAAAAACTGTTTTTT.